What follows are 15 T cell receptor beta chains derived from one specimen sequenced in a study of neurological immune-mediated disorders. One entry per CDR3 protein results from TCRdb running MiXCR on the 5' RACE reads. The sample comprises roughly 120,000 distinct CDR3 sequences, roughly 3.2% of which are singletons, and over 1% rests with the top ten. The sequenced sample consisted of PBMCs. Source of these receptors: a woman aged 25 to 45 with multiple sclerosis.

The sample holds many counts of this clonotype. The chain combines TRBV6-1 with TRBJ1-6; 8 bases match TRBD1. The CDR3 is made up of 15 amino acids. The trim removed 2 bases at V and 9 bases at J, leaving 6 bases unmatched. Germline CDR1 and CDR2: MNHNS and SASEGT. CDR3 bases: TGTGCCAGCAGTGAAATTCTGACAGGGGTTTCACCCCTCCACTTT. Its translation is CASSEILTGVSPLHF.

The table lists this clonotype with many counts. The rearrangement joins TRBV6-5 to TRBJ2-6; TRBD2 aligns across 7 bases. Germline lookup yields CDR1 MNHEY and CDR2 SVGAGI. After removal of 0 bases from V and 2 bases from J, the junction contained 7 bases not matched to a gene. The CDR3 is 18 amino acids. The CDR3 coding sequence is TGTGCCAGCAGTTACTCGAATCCAGGGACTACTGGGGCCAACGTCCTGACTTTC. Its protein is CASSYSNPGTTGANVLTF.

This clonotype appeared many times. V gene TRBV29-1 combines with J gene TRBJ2-1; 9 nucleotides align to TRBD2. There are 17 residues in the CDR3. Germline lookup yields CDR1 SQVTM and CDR2 ANQGSEA. V dropped 3 bases and J dropped 5; count of bases not matched to a gene: 14. Here the CDR3 DNA reads TGCAGCGTTGATGCTCTAGCGGGACCACCTCCCCACAATGAGCAGTTCTTC. This translates into CSVDALAGPPPHNEQFF.

The table lists this clonotype with many counts. This chain uses TRBV20-1 with TRBJ1-2; 7 bases fit TRBD1. The CDR3 length is 14 residues. V was pared by 1 base and J by 7 bases, with 9 bases of the junction left unmatched. Per the germline V gene, CDR1 is DFQATT and CDR2 is SNEGSKA (reference sequence). CDR3 region: CSARVLGTVAGYTF. The CDR3 DNA is TGCAGTGCTAGAGTCCTGGGGACAGTTGCTGGCTACACCTTC.

This clonotype appeared many times. The chain uses TRBV4-1 and TRBJ2-1; 8 nucleotides align to TRBD2. Unmatched junction bases numbered 12, after V lost 5 bases and J lost 6 bases. Germline lookup yields CDR1 MGHRA and CDR2 YSYEKL. The CDR3 loop spans 16 amino acids. Here the CDR3 reads CASSAPGLVPLNEQFF. In DNA form, the CDR3 reads TGCGCCAGCAGCGCACCGGGACTAGTCCCCCTCAATGAGCAGTTCTTC.

This clonotype came up many times. The rearrangement links TRBV10-2 to TRBJ1-2; 9 bases are shared with TRBD1. The CDR3 runs 13 residues. Losses at the gene ends were 4 bases for V and 3 bases for J; bases not matched to a gene: 0. Germline CDR1 WSHSY, CDR2 SAAADI. The CDR3 DNA reads TGCGCCAGCAGTGGACAGGGGGACTATGGCTACACCTTC. Residues: CASSGQGDYGYTF.

This clonotype was found many times. V is TRBV5-1 and J is TRBJ2-7; maybe TRBD1 (5 bases). Germline V lookup: CDR1 SGHRS, CDR2 YFSETQ. The CDR3 totals 15 residues. V was clipped by 2 bases and J by 0 bases, with 12 bases between them. The CDR3 sequence is CASSLGAESSYEQYF. CDR3 coding DNA: TGCGCCAGCAGCTTAGGGGCGGAGAGCTCCTACGAGCAGTACTTC.

This clonotype was found many times. A much more abundant neighbour one base away suggests this may be a read error. The chain has TRBV7-2 and TRBJ2-3, with TRBD2 identical over 9 bases. V shed 3 bases, J shed 4 bases, and the junction held 2 bases outside the gene matches. The CDR3 has 14 residues. The germline CDR1 and CDR2 sequences are SGHTA and FQGNSA. In DNA, the CDR3 is TGTGCCAGCAGCTTTAGCGGGAGCTCAGATACGCAGTATTTT. Amino acid sequence: CASSFSGSSDTQYF.

This clonotype was seen repeatedly, ten times or more. The V and J genes are TRBV7-2 and TRBJ1-1, with D possibly being TRBD1 (5 bases). Between the trimmed V and J ends, which lost 5 bases and 3 bases, there was a span of 16 bases. Germline assignment: CDR1 SGHTA and CDR2 FQGNSA. The length of the CDR3 is 15 residues. CDR3 region: CASSAGLGTDTEAFF. The CDR3 DNA follows: TGTGCCAGCAGCGCGGGACTAGGGACGGACACTGAAGCTTTCTTT.

Only a few counts were recorded for this clonotype. A read error may explain this, as a much larger clone is one base away. The chain combines TRBV20-1 with TRBJ2-7; D ambiguous. Trimming removed 6 bases at V and 1 base at J, with 7 bases between. CDR1 is DFQATT, CDR2 SNEGSKA, per germline (reference sequence). The CDR3 contains 11 residues. The DNA for the CDR3 is TGCAGTGCCAAACGGTCCTACGAGCAGTACTTC. It specifies CSAKRSYEQYF.

This clonotype has just a few counts. The chain is built from TRBV10-2 and TRBJ2-7, with 9 bases lining up with TRBD1. The CDR3 sequence is 16 residues long. Germline V gives CDR1 WSHSY, CDR2 SAAADI. Unmatched junction bases numbered 10, after V lost 4 bases and J lost 3 bases. Written as DNA, the CDR3 is TGCGCCAGCAGTGTCTCACGTCCGGGACAGGGCTACGAGCAGTACTTC. Translated, it gives CASSVSRPGQGYEQYF.

At least ten counts were recorded for this clonotype. The genes are TRBV7-9 and TRBJ1-6; D possibly corresponds to TRBD1 (5 bases). Trimming removed 0 bases at V and 4 bases at J, with 16 bases between. The CDR3 has 18 amino acids. Germline CDR1 reads SEHNR; CDR2 reads FQNEAQ (reference sequence). As DNA, the CDR3 is TGTGCCAGCAGCTTAGCGGAACAGGAGCGGCCTTATAATTCACCCCTCCACTTT. Translating it yields CASSLAEQERPYNSPLHF. The variable domain in full, completed from reference TRBV7-9 and TRBJ1-6, reads DTGVSQNPRHKITKRGQNVTFRCDPISEHNRLYWYRQTLGQGPEFLTYFQNEAQLEKSRLLSDRFSAERPKGSFSTLEIQRTEQGDSAMYLCASSLAEQERPYNSPLHFGNGTRLTVT.

This clonotype was found many times. This chain connects TRBV5-1 to TRBJ2-3, with a tentative D call TRBD2 (6 bases). The V end was cut by 4 bases, the J end by 5 bases, with 17 bases between. The CDR3 extends over 15 amino acids. Looked up from germline, CDR1 is SGHRS and CDR2 is YFSETQ. CDR3 nucleotide sequence: TGCGCCAGCAGCCTAGGGACTCACGCGGTAGATACGCAGTATTTT. Encoded protein: CASSLGTHAVDTQYF.

This clonotype was counted ten times or more. The rearrangement joins TRBV12-3 or TRBV12-4 to TRBJ2-7, with D hard to call. There are 13 residues in the CDR3. Between the trimmed V and J ends, which lost 6 bases and 5 bases, there was a span of 14 bases. The CDR3 spells CASSPYMGNEQYF. In DNA form, the CDR3 reads TGTGCCAGCAGCCCCTACATGGGGAACGAGCAGTACTTC.

The sample holds many counts of this clonotype. V usage is TRBV12-3 or TRBV12-4 and J usage is TRBJ1-1; D remains unclear. The length of the CDR3 is 11 residues. Trimming pared 8 bases from V and 11 bases from J, leaving 15 bases between. CDR3: CASGPGWRAFF. CDR3 nucleotides: TGTGCCAGCGGCCCGGGTTGGCGTGCTTTCTTT.